The sequence of this T cell receptor beta chain was determined in a study of blood T cells in healthy people across ages. Study-wide results and caveats: It was the long-lived donors that had more naive CD4+ cells and higher diversity than aged donors.

Primers used in a second PCR of roughly 7 to 12 cycles were a sample-barcoded 5' primer and a J-beta primer mix. TCRdb used MiXCR to reprocess the 5' RACE reads, holding one entry per CDR3 protein. The table records about 760,000 distinct CDR3 sequences, more than 55% of them present only once. Peripheral blood samples of roughly 9.8 milliliters were drawn from each donor. The CDR3 consists of 13 residues. Trimming took off 3 bases at V and 6 bases at J, with 15 bases between the two ends. Germline CDR1 DFQATT, CDR2 SNEGSKA (reference sequence). In the case of this clonotype: Its antigen is unidentified.

The sequence derives from a man aged 35 to 55 in good health. The V and J genes are TRBV20-1 and TRBJ2-7; possibly TRBD2 for D (5 bases). Sequencing used blood. The CDR3 protein is CSASGSSNVEQYF. The CDR3 nucleotides read TGCAGTGCTAGTGGCTCTAGCAATGTCGAGCAGTACTTC.